This T cell receptor beta chain comes out of a study of glioma-infiltrating T cells after dendritic cell vaccination. The CDR3 sequence is 12 residues long. Germline loops: CDR1 MNHEY, CDR2 SVGAGI. The V end lost 4 bases, the J end lost 9 bases, and 12 bases lay between the germline ends. The assay was immunoSEQ multiplex PCR, and TCRdb's table has in-frame clones only and misses some. The sample contains around 73,000 clones, around 80% of which appear only once. No glioblastoma patient carried an isocitrate dehydrogenase mutation. This clonotype was obtained from a human donor with glioblastoma. Sequencing used blood, obtained before dendritic cell vaccination. The chain uses TRBV6-5 and TRBJ1-1; D might be TRBD1 (6 bases). The CDR3 sequence is CASSSTGFQAFF. The CDR3 region has the DNA TGTGCCAGCAGTTCCACAGGGTTTCAAGCTTTCTTT.